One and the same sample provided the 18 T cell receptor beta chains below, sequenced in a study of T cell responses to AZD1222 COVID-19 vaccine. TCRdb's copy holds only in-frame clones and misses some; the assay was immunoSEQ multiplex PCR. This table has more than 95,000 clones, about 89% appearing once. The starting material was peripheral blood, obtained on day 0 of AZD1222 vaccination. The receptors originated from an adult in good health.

CDR3 residues: CASALTFLGDRGVYEQYF. The DNA of the CDR3 is TGTGCCAGCGCGCTCACCTTCCTCGGGGACAGGGGGGTCTACGAGCAGTACTTC. This rearrangement joins TRBV19 to TRBJ2-7; 11 nucleotides line up with TRBD1. The germline CDR1 and CDR2 sequences are LNHDA and SQIVND (reference sequence). With 9 bases clipped from V and 3 bases from J, the junction kept 19 bases outside the gene matches. The CDR3 is 18 amino acids.

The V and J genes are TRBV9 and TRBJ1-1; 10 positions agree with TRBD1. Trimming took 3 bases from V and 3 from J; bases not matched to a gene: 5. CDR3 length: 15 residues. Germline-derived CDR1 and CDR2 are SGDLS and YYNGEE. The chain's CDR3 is CASSAAGQGYTEAFF. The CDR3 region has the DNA TGTGCCAGCAGCGCGGCGGGACAGGGGTACACTGAAGCTTTCTTT.

Here the CDR3 DNA reads TGTGCCAGTAGTATAGGTGTTCCAGGGGTAGCCTACAATGAGCAGTTCTTC. It translates to CASSIGVPGVAYNEQFF. V gene TRBV19 combines with J gene TRBJ2-1; tentative D call: TRBD1 (6 bases). The V end lost 1 base, the J end lost 2 bases, and 15 bases lay between the germline ends. CDR1 LNHDA and CDR2 SQIVND come from the germline V gene (reference sequence). The length of the CDR3 is 17 residues.

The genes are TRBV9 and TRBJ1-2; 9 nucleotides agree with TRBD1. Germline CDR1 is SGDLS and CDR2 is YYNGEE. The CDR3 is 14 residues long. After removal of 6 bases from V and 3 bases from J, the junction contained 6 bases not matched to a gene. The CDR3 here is CASKSTGGDYGYTF. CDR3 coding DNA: TGTGCCAGCAAATCGACAGGGGGGGACTATGGCTACACCTTC.

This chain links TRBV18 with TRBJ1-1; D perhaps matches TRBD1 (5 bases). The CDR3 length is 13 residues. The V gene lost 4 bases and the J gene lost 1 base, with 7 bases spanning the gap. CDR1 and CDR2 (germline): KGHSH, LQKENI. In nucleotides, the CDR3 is TGTGCCAGCTCACGGGGGGAGAACACTGAAGCTTTCTTT. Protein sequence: CASSRGENTEAFF.

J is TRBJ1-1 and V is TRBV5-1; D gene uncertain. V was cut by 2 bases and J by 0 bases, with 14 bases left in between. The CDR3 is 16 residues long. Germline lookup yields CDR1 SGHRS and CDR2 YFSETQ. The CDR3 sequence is CASSFLSDAMNTEAFF. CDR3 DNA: TGCGCCAGCAGCTTCCTATCAGATGCCATGAACACTGAAGCTTTCTTT.

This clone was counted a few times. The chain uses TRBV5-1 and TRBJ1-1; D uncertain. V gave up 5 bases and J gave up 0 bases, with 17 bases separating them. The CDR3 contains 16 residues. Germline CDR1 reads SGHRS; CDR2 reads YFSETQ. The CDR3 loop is CASRFKSDAMNTEAFF. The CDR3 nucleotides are TGCGCCAGCAGATTTAAGAGCGATGCGATGAACACTGAAGCTTTCTTT. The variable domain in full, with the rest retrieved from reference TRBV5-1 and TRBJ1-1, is KAGVTQTPRYLIKTRGQQVTLSCSPISGHRSVSWYQQTPGQGLQFLFEYFSETQRNKGNFPGRFSGRQFSNSRSEMNVSTLELGDSALYLCASRFKSDAMNTEAFFGQGTRLTVV.

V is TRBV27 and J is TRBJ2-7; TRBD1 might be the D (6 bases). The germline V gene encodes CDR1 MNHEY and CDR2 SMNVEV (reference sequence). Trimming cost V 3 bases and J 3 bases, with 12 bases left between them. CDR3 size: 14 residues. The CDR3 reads CASSFGTRNYEQYF. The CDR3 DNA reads TGTGCCAGCAGTTTCGGGACACGGAACTACGAGCAGTACTTC.

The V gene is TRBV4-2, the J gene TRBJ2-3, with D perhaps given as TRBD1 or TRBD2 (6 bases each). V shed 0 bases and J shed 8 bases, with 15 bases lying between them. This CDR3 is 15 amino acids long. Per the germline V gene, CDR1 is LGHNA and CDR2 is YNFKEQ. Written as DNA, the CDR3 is TGTGCCAGCAGCCAAGAGAACAGGGAGGCCGGTACGCAGTATTTT. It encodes CASSQENREAGTQYF.

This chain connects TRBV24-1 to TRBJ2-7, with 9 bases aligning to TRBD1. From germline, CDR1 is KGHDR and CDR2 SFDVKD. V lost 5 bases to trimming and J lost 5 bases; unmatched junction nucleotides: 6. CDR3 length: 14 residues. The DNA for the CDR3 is TGTGCCACCAGTGGAAGGGACAGGGTCCACGAGCAGTACTTC. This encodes CATSGRDRVHEQYF.

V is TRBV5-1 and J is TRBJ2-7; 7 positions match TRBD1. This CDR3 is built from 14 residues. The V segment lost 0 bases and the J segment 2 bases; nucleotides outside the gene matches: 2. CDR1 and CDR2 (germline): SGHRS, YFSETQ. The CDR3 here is CASSLEGGAYEQYF. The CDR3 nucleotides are TGCGCCAGCAGCTTGGAAGGGGGCGCCTACGAGCAGTACTTC.

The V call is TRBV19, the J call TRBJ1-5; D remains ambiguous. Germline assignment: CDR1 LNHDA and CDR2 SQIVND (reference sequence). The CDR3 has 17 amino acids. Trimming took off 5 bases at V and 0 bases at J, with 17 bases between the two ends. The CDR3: CASSPGPVQISNQPQHF. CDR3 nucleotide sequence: TGTGCCAGTAGTCCCGGCCCCGTACAGATTAGCAATCAGCCCCAGCATTTT.

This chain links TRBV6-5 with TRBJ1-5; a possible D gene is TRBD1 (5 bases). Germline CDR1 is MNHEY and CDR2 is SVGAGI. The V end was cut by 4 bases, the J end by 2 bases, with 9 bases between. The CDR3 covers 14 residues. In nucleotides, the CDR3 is TGTGCCAGCAGTTTCAGGGTGGGCAATCAGCCCCAGCATTTT. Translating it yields CASSFRVGNQPQHF.

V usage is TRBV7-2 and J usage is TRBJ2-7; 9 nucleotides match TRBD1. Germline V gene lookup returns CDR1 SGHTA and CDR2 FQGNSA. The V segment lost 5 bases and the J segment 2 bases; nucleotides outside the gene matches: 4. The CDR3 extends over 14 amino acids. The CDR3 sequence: CASSAGQGAYEQYF. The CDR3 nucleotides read TGTGCCAGCAGCGCGGGACAGGGAGCCTACGAGCAGTACTTC.

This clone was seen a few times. The CDR3 loop reads CASSSTRGLVDGNTIYF. DNA for the CDR3: TGTGCCAGCAGCTCAACCCGAGGTCTCGTCGATGGAAACACCATATATTTT. V is TRBV7-9 and J is TRBJ1-3; D remains unclear. Germline CDR1 reads SEHNR; CDR2 reads FQNEAQ (reference sequence). The CDR3 contains 17 residues. V was trimmed by 4 bases and J by 3 bases, leaving 19 bases between them.

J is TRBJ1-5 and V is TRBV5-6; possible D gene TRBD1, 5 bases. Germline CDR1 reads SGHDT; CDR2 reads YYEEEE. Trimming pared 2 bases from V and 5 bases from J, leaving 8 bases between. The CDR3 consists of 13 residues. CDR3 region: CASSLAGDQPQHF. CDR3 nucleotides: TGTGCCAGCAGCTTAGCGGGGGATCAGCCCCAGCATTTT. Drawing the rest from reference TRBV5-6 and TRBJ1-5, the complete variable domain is DAGVTQSPTHLIKTRGQQVTLRCSPKSGHDTVSWYQQALGQGPQFIFQYYEEEERQRGNFPDRFSGHQFPNYSSELNVNALLLGDSALYLCASSLAGDQPQHFGDGTRLSIL.

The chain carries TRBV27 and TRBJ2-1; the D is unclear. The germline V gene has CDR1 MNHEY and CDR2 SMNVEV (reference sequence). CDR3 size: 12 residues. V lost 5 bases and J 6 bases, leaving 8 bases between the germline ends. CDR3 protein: CASSLPGNEQFF. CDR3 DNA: TGTGCCAGCAGTCTACCGGGCAATGAGCAGTTCTTC.

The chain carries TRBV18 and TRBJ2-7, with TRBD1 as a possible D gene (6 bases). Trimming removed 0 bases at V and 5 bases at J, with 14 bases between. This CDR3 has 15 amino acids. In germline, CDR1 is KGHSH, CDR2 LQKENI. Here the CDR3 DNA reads TGTGCCAGCTCACCACCGGTGACAGGAACGGACGAGCAGTACTTC. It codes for CASSPPVTGTDEQYF. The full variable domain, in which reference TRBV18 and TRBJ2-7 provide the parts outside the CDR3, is NAGVMQNPRHLVRRRGQEARLRCSPMKGHSHVYWYRQLPEEGLKFMVYLQKENIIDESGMPKERFSAEFPKEGPSILRIQQVVRGDSAAYFCASSPPVTGTDEQYFGPGTRLTVT.